The present TCR beta chain was sequenced within a study of tumor-infiltrating lymphocytes in oesophageal squamous cell carcinoma. Each CDR3 protein is one row after TCRdb ran MiXCR on the PCR reads. Of around 16,000 distinct CDR3 sequences in the sample, around 40% are singletons; the top ten hold approximately 40%. This clonotype was seen repeatedly, ten times or more. CDR3 length equals 15 residues. V was cut by 0 bases and J by 5 bases, with 13 bases left in between. CDR1 LGHNA and CDR2 YNFKEQ come from the germline V gene. This clonotype was sampled from a female donor with esophageal squamous cell carcinoma. The sample was blood. V gene TRBV4-2 combines with J gene TRBJ2-5; a possible D gene is TRBD2 (6 bases). The CDR3 nucleotides are TGTGCCAGCAGCCAAGATCAGGAGGGTAGTGAGACCCAGTACTTC. Its translation: CASSQDQEGSETQYF.